Listed below are T cell receptor beta chains from one sample, sequenced in a study of blood T cells in healthy people across ages. TCRdb fed the 5' RACE reads into MiXCR, producing one record per CDR3 protein. The data contain about 840,000 distinct CDR3 sequences, around 29% of them singletons. Another study also made use of these data, one on T cells of mothers and their children.

The specimen sequenced was blood. The receptors were sampled from a woman between 40 and 50 years old in good health. Each CDR3 is given with its conserved first and last residue. The D gene is left open where the match is weak. Expanded clones get a size class; other rows say once, few or many, or leave the size out.

J,size,V,D,CDR3,DNA
TRBJ2-7,few,TRBV20-1,-,CSAPLFGGTEQYF,TGCAGTGCTCCTCTGTTTGGGGGAACCGAGCAGTACTTC
TRBJ1-5,-,TRBV2,-,CASTSQGTGSQPQHF,TGTGCCAGCACCTCACAGGGAACAGGGAGTCAGCCCCAGCATTTT
TRBJ1-1,-,TRBV7-9,TRBD1,CASSSQTGTDTEAFF,TGTGCCAGCAGCTCCCAGACAGGGACGGACACTGAAGCTTTCTTT
TRBJ2-1,-,TRBV2,TRBD2,CASNERLAGDYSYNGQFF,TGTGCCAGCAATGAACGGCTAGCGGGGGACTACTCCTACAATGGGCAGTTCTTC
TRBJ2-1,-,TRBV15,-,CATTPTDSYNEQFF,TGTGCCACCACCCCGACAGACTCCTACAATGAGCAGTTCTTC
TRBJ2-7,-,TRBV14,TRBD1,CASSQAGTGSEQYF,TGTGCCAGCAGCCAAGCAGGGACAGGGAGCGAGCAGTACTTC
TRBJ1-2,-,TRBV6-1,-,CASSAGQIANYGYTF,TGTGCCAGCAGTGCGGGACAAATTGCTAACTATGGCTACACCTTC
TRBJ2-7,few,TRBV5-1,-,CASSSQPGGSGGQYF,TGCGCCAGCAGCAGTCAGCCAGGGGGTAGCGGCGGGCAGTACTTC
TRBJ2-4,-,TRBV6-1,TRBD1,CASSDELVGQNIQYF,TGTGCCAGCAGTGACGAGTTGGTGGGACAGAACATTCAGTACTTC
TRBJ2-7,-,TRBV28,-,CASSYLYPTYEQYF,TGTGCCAGCAGTTACCTGTACCCCACCTACGAGCAGTACTTC
TRBJ1-1,few,TRBV6-1,-,CASSLGRTEVFF,TGTGCCAGCAGTCTGGGACGGACTGAAGTTTTCTTT
TRBJ1-4,-,TRBV14,-,CASSQAPAGIKRDEKLFF,TGTGCCAGCAGCCAAGCTCCAGCAGGCATTAAACGGGATGAAAAACTGTTTTTT
TRBJ2-5,-,TRBV7-9,TRBD2,CASSRVAGGTYNEQYF,TGTGCCAGCAGCCGTGTAGCGGGGGGCACTTACAATGAGCAGTACTTC
TRBJ1-2,-,TRBV29-1,TRBD1,CSAGSTGEDYTF,TGCAGCGCGGGGTCGACAGGGGAGGACTACACCTTC
TRBJ2-6,few,TRBV5-1,-,CASSLSGGTSGANVLTF,TGCGCCAGCAGCTTGTCAGGAGGGACCTCTGGGGCCAACGTCCTGACTTTC
TRBJ1-2,few,TRBV11-2,TRBD1,CASSLLQGADYGYTF,TGTGCCAGCAGCCTCTTACAGGGGGCGGACTATGGCTACACCTTC
TRBJ1-1,many,TRBV28,-,CASSLPGTLNTEAFF,TGTGCCAGCAGTTTGCCCGGGACCCTCAACACTGAAGCTTTCTTT
TRBJ2-7,many,TRBV7-2,TRBD2,CASSYSGTSSIEQYF,TGTGCCAGCAGCTACTCCGGGACTAGCTCTATCGAGCAGTACTTC
TRBJ1-5,-,TRBV7-9,-,CASSLDTLSQPQHF,TGTGCCAGCAGCCTCGACACGTTAAGTCAGCCCCAGCATTTT
TRBJ2-3,many,TRBV20-1,-,CSARHGDTQYF,TGCAGTGCTAGACACGGAGATACGCAGTATTTT
TRBJ2-3,-,TRBV21-1,-,CASSKRMTGFSTDTQYF,TGTGCCAGCAGCAAAAGGATGACTGGCTTTTCGACAGATACGCAGTATTTT
TRBJ2-1,few,TRBV28,TRBD2,CASTPQRSGGASEQFF,TGTGCCAGCACGCCCCAAAGGAGCGGGGGGGCGAGTGAGCAGTTCTTC
TRBJ2-5,few,TRBV29-1,TRBD2,CSVEVRAGEQYF,TGCAGCGTTGAAGTAAGGGCGGGGGAGCAGTACTTC
TRBJ2-7,once,TRBV7-8,-,CASSLEGGEAYEQYF,TGTGCCAGCAGCTTAGAAGGCGGGGAGGCCTACGAGCAGTACTTC
TRBJ1-2,many,TRBV6-1,-,CAKWDGANYGYTF,TGTGCCAAGTGGGACGGAGCGAACTATGGCTACACCTTC
TRBJ1-1,few,TRBV7-2,-,CASSLADGRNTEAFF,TGTGCCAGCAGCTTAGCCGACGGCAGGAACACTGAAGCTTTCTTT
TRBJ1-4,once,TRBV3-1,-,CASSQEDVGATNEKLFF,TGTGCCAGCAGCCAAGAAGATGTGGGCGCAACTAATGAAAAACTGTTTTTT
TRBJ2-1,many,TRBV5-1,TRBD1,CASSSGQGDYNEQFF,TGCGCCAGCAGCTCGGGACAGGGGGACTACAATGAGCAGTTCTTC
TRBJ1-4,-,TRBV30,-,CAWSVTWGRIEKLFF,TGTGCCTGGAGTGTAACCTGGGGGCGAATTGAAAAACTGTTTTTT
TRBJ2-7,once,TRBV7-6,-,CASSHRTDTYEQYF,TGTGCCAGCAGCCATCGGACGGATACCTACGAGCAGTACTTC
TRBJ2-1,-,TRBV11-2,-,CASSLRDLPVNNEQFF,TGTGCCAGCAGCTTACGGGACCTACCTGTAAACAATGAGCAGTTCTTC
TRBJ2-1,-,TRBV9,-,CASSVLGGSYNEQFF,TGTGCCAGCAGCGTACTGGGGGGCTCCTACAATGAGCAGTTCTTC
TRBJ2-1,few,TRBV7-6,TRBD1,CASSLGQGGREQFF,TGTGCCAGCAGCCTGGGACAGGGCGGTCGGGAGCAGTTCTTC
TRBJ2-1,-,TRBV27,-,CASSLTRTVNEQFF,TGTGCCAGCAGTTTAACTCGGACAGTAAATGAGCAGTTCTTC
TRBJ2-1,-,TRBV5-1,TRBD2,CASHLLAGGEQFF,TGCGCCAGCCACTTACTAGCGGGAGGCGAGCAGTTCTTC
TRBJ1-2,few,TRBV29-1,-,CSVEDPGEGYTF,TGCAGCGTTGAAGATCCGGGGGAAGGCTACACCTTC
TRBJ2-7,few,TRBV28,-,CASTRRGSTYEQYF,TGTGCCAGCACCCGCCGGGGGTCAACCTACGAGCAGTACTTC
TRBJ2-7,-,TRBV28,TRBD1,CASSLPGGYYEQYF,TGTGCCAGCAGTTTACCAGGGGGATACTACGAGCAGTACTTC
TRBJ2-7,few,TRBV6-6,TRBD1,CASSYWGQGSDEQYF,TGTGCCAGCAGTTACTGGGGACAGGGGAGCGACGAGCAGTACTTC
TRBJ2-7,few,TRBV3-1,-,CASSPTPGQVYEQYF,TGTGCCAGCAGCCCTACCCCAGGACAAGTATACGAGCAGTACTTC
TRBJ2-7,few,TRBV6-2/TRBV6-3,-,CASSSTALLTYEQYF,TGTGCCAGCAGCTCGACAGCCTTGTTAACCTACGAGCAGTACTTC
TRBJ2-3,-,TRBV20-1,-,CSACTFGRTDTQYF,TGCAGTGCTTGTACATTTGGTCGTACAGATACGCAGTATTTT
TRBJ1-2,-,TRBV27,TRBD1,CGSSFGQGPGYTF,TGTGGCAGCAGTTTCGGACAGGGGCCGGGCTACACCTTC
TRBJ1-2,few,TRBV28,-,CASSTATPNYGYTF,TGTGCCAGCTCTACGGCCACGCCTAACTATGGCTACACCTTC
TRBJ2-5,-,TRBV6-2/TRBV6-3,-,CASIGGPRETQYF,TGTGCCAGCATAGGAGGCCCCCGGGAGACCCAGTACTTC
TRBJ2-7,many,TRBV10-2,TRBD1,CASSEADRVAEQYF,TGCGCCAGCAGTGAGGCGGACAGGGTAGCCGAGCAGTACTTC
TRBJ1-5,-,TRBV2,-,CASSDQGRNQPQHF,TGTGCCAGCAGTGACCAGGGTAGGAATCAGCCCCAGCATTTT
TRBJ1-1,many,TRBV29-1,-,CSGRRQANTEAFF,TGCAGCGGTCGTCGGCAGGCCAACACTGAAGCTTTCTTT
TRBJ1-6,-,TRBV27,TRBD1,CASSFGTGDSSPLHF,TGTGCCAGCAGTTTCGGGACAGGGGATAGTTCACCCCTCCACTTT
TRBJ2-3,few,TRBV3-1,-,CASSQVWDTQYF,TGTGCCAGCAGCCAAGTATGGGATACGCAGTATTTT
TRBJ1-2,-,TRBV29-1,TRBD1,CSVGTGGDYGYTF,TGCAGCGTTGGGACAGGGGGCGACTATGGCTACACCTTC
TRBJ2-7,many,TRBV27,-,CASSLSAQYSYEQYF,TGTGCCAGCAGTTTATCGGCGCAGTACTCCTACGAGCAGTACTTC